This is a list of T cell receptor beta chains from one sample in a study of vaccination effects on CD4 cells after COVID-19. Their antigen targets remain unknown. TCRdb's copy holds only in-frame clones and misses some; the assay was immunoSEQ multiplex PCR. The sample has about 68,000 clones, 80% seen once; the top ten hold more than 9%. Here the sequenced sample was CD4+ T cells from PBMCs cultured with SARS-CoV-2 spike peptides, taken before COVID-19 vaccination. Receptors were obtained from a human donor who received a COVID-19 vaccine. Both conserved end residues are trimmed from each CDR3. The order of the fields is V gene, D gene, CDR3 length, CDR3 protein. D genes are given only for firm matches.

TRBV19	TRBD1	19	ASGGQTRTGEVRPAKNIQY
TRBV19	-	14	ASSGERQASRRGYT
TRBV24-1	TRBD1	16	ATSKHASGGFWNSPLH
TRBV6-5	-	11	ASSRTAYNEQF
TRBV19	-	12	ASSIDRFNQPQH
TRBV12-5	TRBD2	13	ASGSLAGGKETQY
TRBV5-1	-	13	ASSPLGGSTDTQY
TRBV18	-	15	ASSPLNRVQTTGELF
TRBV4-1	-	13	ASSQDLQGFNEQF
TRBV6-2/TRBV6-3	-	12	ASSYGTSNYGYT
TRBV6-2/TRBV6-3	TRBD2	13	ASSYAGGLTETQY
TRBV4-1	-	13	ASSQIQGGANVLT
TRBV29-1	-	11	SVKRPSTDTQY
TRBV2	TRBD2	11	ASRVGGSGELF
TRBV5-1	-	12	ASSLSQGNTEAF
TRBV7-9	-	12	ASSPGGTDTEAF
TRBV6-6	TRBD1	12	ASSYGTGDQPQH
TRBV7-2	-	13	ASSSMLLGDNEQF
TRBV4-1	-	15	ASSQIVLWAGKNTIY
TRBV6-2/TRBV6-3	-	11	ASSPGPAYGYT
TRBV6-5	TRBD1	10	ASSLRGGGYT
TRBV5-1	TRBD1	14	ASSFRDRANTGELF
TRBV14	-	10	ASSPSRETQY
TRBV19	-	13	ASSIDRQVLTEAF
TRBV5-1	TRBD2	15	ASSLEKLAGTYNEQF
TRBV5-6	TRBD1	15	ASSSLGQGAKINGYT
TRBV5-4	-	14	ASSPWTGSYNSPLH
TRBV7-3	-	12	ASSPDELNTEAF
TRBV6-2/TRBV6-3	-	14	ASSYPITSAQETQY
TRBV19	TRBD1	12	ASIHRGIKTEAF
TRBV14	-	13	ASSRRVSGANVLT
TRBV2	-	11	ASSPQGNYGYT
TRBV9	-	12	ASSPEGTPSGYT
TRBV5-1	-	13	ASSLIGTSPNIQY
TRBV6-2/TRBV6-3	-	11	ASSYSTPGELF